The 5 T cell receptor beta chains below all came from one sample that was sequenced in a study of T cells expressing NK-cell markers. No DNA is given; TCRdb re-called the 5' RACE reads and lists each CDR3 protein once. The table lists a few hundred thousand distinct CDR3 sequences. The specimen was blood T cells: a sorted CD56 or NKG2C T cell subset, CD4+ or CD8+ T cells, or bulk PBMC T cells (not recorded which). These receptors were taken from a young man in good health.

This sequence joins TRBV7-8 and TRBJ1-1. Germline values: CDR1 SGHVS, CDR2 FQNEAQ. The CDR3 spans 15 residues. The CDR3 reads CASSLVAGVNTEAFF.

The chain links TRBV3-1 to TRBJ2-2; TCRdb names TRBD2, which stays unverified in the absence of DNA. Per the germline V gene, CDR1 is LGHDT and CDR2 is YNNKEL (reference sequence). The length of the CDR3 is 18 residues. The CDR3 loop reads CASSQDASGTSGTGELFF.

CDR3 loop: CASSSGLAVDEQFF. The V call is TRBV5-1, the J call TRBJ2-1; TCRdb names TRBD2, which stays unverified in the absence of DNA. Germline assignment: CDR1 SGHRS and CDR2 YFSETQ. The CDR3 length is 14 residues. The complete variable domain, with remaining parts taken from reference TRBV5-1 and TRBJ2-1, reads KAGVTQTPRYLIKTRGQQVTLSCSPISGHRSVSWYQQTPGQGLQFLFEYFSETQRNKGNFPGRFSGRQFSNSRSEMNVSTLELGDSALYLCASSSGLAVDEQFFGPGTRLTVL.

The chain employs TRBV27 and TRBJ2-1; TCRdb proposes TRBD2, but this gene call is untestable without DNA. The CDR3 extends over 14 amino acids. Germline loops: CDR1 MNHEY, CDR2 SMNVEV (reference sequence). The CDR3 is CASSFPGGLSEQFF.

V usage is TRBV29-1 and J usage is TRBJ2-3; the D gene TCRdb calls, TRBD2, cannot be checked with no DNA. Germline assignment: CDR1 SQVTM and CDR2 ANQGSEA. The length of the CDR3 is 16 residues. This CDR3 reads CSVVGVRAGERYTQYF.